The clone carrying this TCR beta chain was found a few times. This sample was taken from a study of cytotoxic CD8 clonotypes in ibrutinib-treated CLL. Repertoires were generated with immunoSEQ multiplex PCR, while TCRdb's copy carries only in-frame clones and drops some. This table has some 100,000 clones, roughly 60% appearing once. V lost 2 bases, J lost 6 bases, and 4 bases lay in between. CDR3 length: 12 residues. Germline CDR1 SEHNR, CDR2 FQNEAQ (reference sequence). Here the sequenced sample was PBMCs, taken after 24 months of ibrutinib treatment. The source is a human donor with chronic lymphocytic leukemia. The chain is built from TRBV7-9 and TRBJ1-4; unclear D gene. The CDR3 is CASSLRDEKLFF. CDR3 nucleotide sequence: TGTGCCAGCAGCTTACGAGATGAAAAACTGTTTTTT.